The source of this TCR beta chain is a study of T cell responses to AZD1222 COVID-19 vaccine. Details on this clone: Its antigen is not known.

The CDR3 consists of 14 residues. CDR1 is KGHSH, CDR2 LQKENI, per germline. V was pared by 3 bases and J by 5 bases, with 11 bases between. Broader study findings: The reported proportion of spike-specific TCRs targeting unmutated variant regions was nearly half. Baseline antibody screening turned up just 6 or 7 seropositive AZD1222 recipients. In all cases, repertoires were sampled only after the peak T cell response.

Pooled samples include second doses given at about 4 or 12 weeks. This table comes from immunoSEQ multiplex PCR, and its TCRdb copy is limited to in-frame clones, with some not included. The profile shows roughly 150,000 clones, approximately 94% of them singletons. The sequence came from an adult who received the AZD1222 COVID-19 vaccine. The chain is built from TRBV18 and TRBJ2-4, with D maybe TRBD2 (5 bases). The sequencing used peripheral blood, collected 28 days after the second AZD1222 dose. In DNA, the CDR3 is TGTGCCAGCTCACCCCCTAGCACGGAAAACATTCAGTACTTC. Translating gives CASSPPSTENIQYF.